Listed below are T cell receptor beta chains from one sample, sequenced in a study of blood T cell repertoires in COVID-19. Data came from immunoSEQ multiplex PCR; TCRdb stores just in-frame clones and leaves some out. The table shows 140,000 to 150,000 clones, with around nine tenths occurring only once. Sequenced sample: peripheral blood. All receptors derive from a human donor in a cohort sampled during active COVID-19. CDR3s include the opening cysteine and the closing phenylalanine or tryptophan. Fields, in order: V gene, clone size, D gene, J gene, CDR3 DNA, CDR3 protein. The D gene is left open where the match is weak. Part of the rows lack a size; the others show once, few, many or a class for expanded clones.

V: TRBV10-3
size: .
D: TRBD2
J: TRBJ2-1
DNA: TGTGCCATCAGTGACCTAGCGGGTGGCAATGAGCAGTTCTTC
CDR3: CAISDLAGGNEQFF

V: TRBV28
size: .
D: TRBD2
J: TRBJ2-7
DNA: TGTGCCAGCACTGGACTAGCGGGAGTAGGGTACGAGCAGTACTTC
CDR3: CASTGLAGVGYEQYF

V: TRBV28
size: .
D: .
J: TRBJ2-2
DNA: TGTGCCAGCACCCCCCCGGCCGGGGAGCTGTTTTTT
CDR3: CASTPPAGELFF

V: TRBV5-1
size: .
D: .
J: TRBJ2-7
DNA: TGCGCCAGCAGCTCCCCATACGAGCAGTACTTC
CDR3: CASSSPYEQYF

V: TRBV25-1
size: .
D: .
J: TRBJ1-1
DNA: TGTGCCAGCAGTACCGGGGGGGCAGGCGCCACTGAAGCTTTCTTT
CDR3: CASSTGGAGATEAFF

V: TRBV7-3
size: .
D: TRBD1
J: TRBJ2-7
DNA: TGTGCCAGCAGAGCCGGGACAGGGGTTGGAGAGCAGTACTTC
CDR3: CASRAGTGVGEQYF

V: TRBV6-1
size: .
D: TRBD1
J: TRBJ2-2
DNA: TGTGCCAGCAGTGACAGGGGGCGCGGCACCGGGGAGCTGTTTTTT
CDR3: CASSDRGRGTGELFF

V: TRBV18
size: .
D: TRBD1
J: TRBJ1-6
DNA: TGTGCCAGCTCACTACAGGGGTGGTCACCCCTCCACTTT
CDR3: CASSLQGWSPLHF

V: TRBV19
size: .
D: TRBD2
J: TRBJ2-1
DNA: TGTGCCAGTAGTCCGACTAGCGGGGGAAGCTCCTACAATGAGCAGTTCTTC
CDR3: CASSPTSGGSSYNEQFF

V: TRBV5-4
size: .
D: TRBD2
J: TRBJ2-7
DNA: TGTGCCAGCAGCTTTGGGGGGGTGGAGCAGTACTTC
CDR3: CASSFGGVEQYF

V: TRBV30
size: once
D: .
J: TRBJ2-2
DNA: TGTGCCTCCGGGCCTGGCCTAGCTAAAGCGAACACCGGGGAGCTGTTTTTT
CDR3: CASGPGLAKANTGELFF

V: TRBV7-2
size: once
D: .
J: TRBJ1-2
DNA: TGTGCCAGCAGCAACAACGGGGGGAGGGGGTATGGCTACACCTTC
CDR3: CASSNNGGRGYGYTF

V: TRBV28
size: .
D: .
J: TRBJ1-5
DNA: TGTGCCAGCAGTCGGGATTTAACTAATCAGCCCCAGCATTTT
CDR3: CASSRDLTNQPQHF

V: TRBV10-2
size: few
D: .
J: TRBJ1-6
DNA: TGCGCCAGCAGTGACAGGTCGAGCTCCTATAATTCACCCCTCCACTTT
CDR3: CASSDRSSSYNSPLHF

V: TRBV6-2/TRBV6-3
size: .
D: TRBD1
J: TRBJ2-5
DNA: TGTGCCAGCAGTCGGACAGGGCGGGAGACCCAGTACTTC
CDR3: CASSRTGRETQYF

V: TRBV11-3
size: .
D: TRBD1
J: TRBJ2-2
DNA: TGTGCCAGCAGCTGGGGACAGGGCATAACCGGGGAGCTGTTTTTT
CDR3: CASSWGQGITGELFF

V: TRBV11-2
size: .
D: TRBD1
J: TRBJ1-1
DNA: TGTGCCAGCAGCTTGCAGGGGGCGAACACTGAAGCTTTCTTT
CDR3: CASSLQGANTEAFF

V: TRBV14
size: .
D: TRBD2
J: TRBJ2-7
DNA: TGTGCCAGCAGCCAAGATCCTCGTGTAACTAGCGGCTCCTACGAGCAGTACTTC
CDR3: CASSQDPRVTSGSYEQYF

V: TRBV7-2
size: .
D: .
J: TRBJ1-2
DNA: TGTGCCAGCAGCTTAGAAGGACTCTATGGCTACACCTTC
CDR3: CASSLEGLYGYTF

V: TRBV5-1
size: .
D: .
J: TRBJ2-7
DNA: TGCGCCAGCAGCTTGGAGTTGGCAGGGGCCTCCTACGAGCAGTACTTC
CDR3: CASSLELAGASYEQYF

V: TRBV11-2
size: .
D: TRBD2
J: TRBJ2-7
DNA: TGTGCCAGCAGCTTAGTCTCTAGCGGGGGCGGCTACGAGCAGTACTTC
CDR3: CASSLVSSGGGYEQYF

V: TRBV5-1
size: .
D: .
J: TRBJ2-3
DNA: TGCGCCAGCAGCATCAATGCCGGTACAGATACGCAGTATTTT
CDR3: CASSINAGTDTQYF